The T cell receptor (beta chain) described here comes from a study of T-cell memory formation after mild COVID-19 (dated by TCRdb to about 2021). In the study overall: Most TCR sequence clusters were specific to one of the two donors. T-cell clones expanding and contracting after mild COVID-19 in a couple of donors were tracked by longitudinal TCRalpha and TCRbeta repertoire sequencing. The cohort was made up of two young adult volunteers, one female and one male, who were previously healthy.

The paper as a whole reports these results and caveats: The study included only a couple of mild cases, and larger cohorts that include severe cases with pre-infection samples were judged to be necessary. The detection of some responding clones in pre-infection memory suggests that pre-existing cross-reactive memory T cells joined the SARS-CoV-2 response. SARS-CoV-2 specificity was not confirmed for the second-wave clones peaking on day 37. Contracting CD4+ clones turned up mainly in the CM and EM memory subsets, whereas EMRA was where CD8+ clones were enriched. Clones that contracted from day 15 to 85 showed balanced CD4/CD8 phenotypes, whereas a second wave of clones that expanded from day 15 to 37 leaned towards CD4+.

The instrument was an Illumina NovaSeq 6000. cDNA libraries for TCRalpha and TCRbeta were prepared by 5'RACE using constant-segment primers, with sample barcodes and unique molecular identifiers added. Trizol reagent was used to extract RNA from every sample. Library amplification was performed in two PCR steps, and a second sample barcode and Illumina TruSeq adapters were introduced in the second step. Libraries were sequenced on an Illumina NovaSeq with 2 x 150 bp paired-end reads. The original pipeline was this. Demultiplexing of reads and collapsing into UMI-guided consensus sequences were performed with migec v1.2.7. With mixcr v2.1.11, UMI consensuses were aligned to TRA and TRB V and J templates and assembled into clonotypes. A clonotype was counted as expanded or contracted only when both edgeR and NoisET called the clonotype significant, with the noise models trained on biological replicates. For edgeR calls, the cutoffs were a false discovery rate-adjusted p below 0.01 and a log2 fold-change threshold of 1. As an exploratory analysis of dynamics, max-normalized trajectories of the 1000 most abundant clonotypes were examined by PCA with hierarchical clustering. Separately sequenced CD4+ and CD8+ repertoires were used to assign a CD4 or CD8 phenotype to each responding clone. The public reads were run again by TCRdb, first through fastp at Q25 and then through MiXCR, and only productive beta chains were kept. Rows with a matching CDR3 protein are joined into one entry that keeps the most common DNA and genes. TCRdb's processing, not the authors' own work, is the source of the V and J calls. For this sample the table gives almost 350,000 distinct CDR3 sequences, of which around 20% were detected only once. The ten largest account for around 20% of the sample.

Ficoll-Paque density gradient centrifugation was the method used to isolate PBMCs. CDR1 is given as MGHRA and CDR2 as YSYEKL, both from the germline V gene. The cysteine opens and the phenylalanine closes a CDR3 of 15 amino acids. The DNA shown is the 45-base CDR3, in frame from base 1. Trimming at the junction amounts to 0 bases on V and 3 bases on J, and the germline ends lie 8 bases apart. On this clonotype: Its antigen is not yet known. No base-level quality is on record; no much larger clone is a single base apart.

Recombination connected TRBV4-1 to TRBJ2-2; there is no confident call for the D gene. The source material was PBMCs or a T cell subset sorted from them (not recorded which). This TCR was recovered from a man younger than 35 who had mild COVID-19 (a few samples of this study predate the infection). The sample titles of this study are shuffled in the database, so cell type and time point are left out; the donor was told from shared clones. The CDR3 in this case is CASSQDLEYTGELFF. In nucleotides, the sequence is TGCGCCAGCAGCCAAGATCTGGAGTACACCGGGGAGCTGTTTTTT.